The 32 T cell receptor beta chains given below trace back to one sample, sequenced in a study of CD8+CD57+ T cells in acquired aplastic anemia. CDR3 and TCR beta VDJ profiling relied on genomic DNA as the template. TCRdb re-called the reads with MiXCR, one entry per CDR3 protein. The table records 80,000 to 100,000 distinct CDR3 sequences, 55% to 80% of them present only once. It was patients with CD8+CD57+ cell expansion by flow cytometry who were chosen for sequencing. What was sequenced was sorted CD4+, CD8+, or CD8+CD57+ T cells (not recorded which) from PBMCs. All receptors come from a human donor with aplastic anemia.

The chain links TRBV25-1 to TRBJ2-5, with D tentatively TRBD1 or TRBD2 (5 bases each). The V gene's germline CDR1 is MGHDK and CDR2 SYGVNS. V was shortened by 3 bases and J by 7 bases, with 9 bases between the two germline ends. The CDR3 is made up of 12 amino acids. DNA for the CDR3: TGTGCCAGCAGTGAGCCCGGGGCGACCCAGTACTTC. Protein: CASSEPGATQYF.

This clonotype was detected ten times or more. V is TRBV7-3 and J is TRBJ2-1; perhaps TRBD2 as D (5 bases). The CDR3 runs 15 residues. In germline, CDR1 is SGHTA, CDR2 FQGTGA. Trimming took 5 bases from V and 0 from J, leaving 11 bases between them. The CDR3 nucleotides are TGTGCCAGCAGCGGTAGTGGGAGCTCCTACAATGAGCAGTTCTTC. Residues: CASSGSGSSYNEQFF.

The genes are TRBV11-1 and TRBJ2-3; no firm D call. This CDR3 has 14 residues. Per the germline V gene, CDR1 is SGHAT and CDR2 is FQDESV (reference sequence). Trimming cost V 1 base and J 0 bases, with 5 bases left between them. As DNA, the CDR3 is TGTGCCAGCAGCTTAGGGGTTAGCACAGATACGCAGTATTTT. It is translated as CASSLGVSTDTQYF.

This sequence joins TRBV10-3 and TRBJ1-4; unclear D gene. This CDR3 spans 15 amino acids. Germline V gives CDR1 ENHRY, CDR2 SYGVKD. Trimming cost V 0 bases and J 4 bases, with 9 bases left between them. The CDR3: CAISESRAGNEKLFF. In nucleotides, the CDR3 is TGTGCCATCAGTGAGTCACGCGCGGGTAATGAAAAACTGTTTTTT.

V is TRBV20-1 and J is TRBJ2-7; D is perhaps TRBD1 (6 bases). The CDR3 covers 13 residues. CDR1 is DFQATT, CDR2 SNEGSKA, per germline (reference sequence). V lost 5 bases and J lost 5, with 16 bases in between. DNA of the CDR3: TGCAGTGCTCTTGCTCCTAGGGGGAACGAGCAGTACTTC. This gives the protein CSALAPRGNEQYF.

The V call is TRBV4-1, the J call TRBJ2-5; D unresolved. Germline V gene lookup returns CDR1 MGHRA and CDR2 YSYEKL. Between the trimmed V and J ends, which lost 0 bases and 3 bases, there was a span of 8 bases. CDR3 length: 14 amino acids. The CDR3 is CASSQDRQKETQYF. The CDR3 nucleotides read TGCGCCAGCAGCCAAGATAGGCAGAAAGAGACCCAGTACTTC.

The CDR3 is CASSPRLEGETQYF. The DNA of the CDR3 is TGTGCCAGCAGCCCTCGACTAGAAGGTGAGACCCAGTACTTC. The chain employs TRBV3-1 and TRBJ2-5; D might be TRBD2 (6 bases). The CDR3 covers 14 residues. Germline CDR1 and CDR2: LGHDT and YNNKEL (reference sequence). Trimming pared 4 bases from V and 5 bases from J, leaving 14 bases between.

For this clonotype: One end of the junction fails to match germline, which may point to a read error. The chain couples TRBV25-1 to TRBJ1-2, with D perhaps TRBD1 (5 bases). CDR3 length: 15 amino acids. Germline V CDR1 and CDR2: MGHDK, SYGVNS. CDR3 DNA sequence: TGTGCCAGTAGTGCGAGGGGCCTGGAAGGGTATGGCTACACCTTC. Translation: CASSARGLEGYGYTF.

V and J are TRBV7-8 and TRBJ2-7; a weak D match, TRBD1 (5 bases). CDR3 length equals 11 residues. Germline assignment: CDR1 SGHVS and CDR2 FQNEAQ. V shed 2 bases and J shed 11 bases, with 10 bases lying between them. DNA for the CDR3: TGTGCCAGCAGCTTACAGGGTACGAAGTACTTC. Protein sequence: CASSLQGTKYF.

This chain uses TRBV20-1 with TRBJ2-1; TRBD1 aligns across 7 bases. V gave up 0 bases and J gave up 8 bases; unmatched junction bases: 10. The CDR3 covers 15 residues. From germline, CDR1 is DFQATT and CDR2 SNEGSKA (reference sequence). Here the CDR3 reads CSARDPDRFMDEQFF. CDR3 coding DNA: TGCAGTGCTAGAGATCCGGACAGGTTTATGGATGAGCAGTTCTTC.

In nucleotides, the CDR3 is TGTGCCAGCAGCCACCGGGGACAGACTGAAGCTTTCTTT. It specifies CASSHRGQTEAFF. The chain combines TRBV7-8 with TRBJ1-1; 7 nucleotides line up with TRBD1. Germline CDR1 and CDR2: SGHVS and FQNEAQ. After removal of 5 bases from V and 5 bases from J, the junction contained 5 bases not matched to a gene. CDR3 length: 13 residues.

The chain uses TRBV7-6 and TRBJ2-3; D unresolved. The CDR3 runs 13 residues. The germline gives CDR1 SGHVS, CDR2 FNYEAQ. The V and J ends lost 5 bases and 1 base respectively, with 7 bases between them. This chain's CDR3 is CASSERGTDTQYF. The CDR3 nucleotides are TGTGCCAGCAGCGAGAGAGGCACAGATACGCAGTATTTT. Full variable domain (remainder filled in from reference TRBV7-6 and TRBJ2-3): GAGVSQSPRYKVTKRGQDVALRCDPISGHVSLYWYRQALGQGPEFLTYFNYEAQQDKSGLPNDRFSAERPEGSISTLTIQRTEQRDSAMYRCASSERGTDTQYFGPGTRLTVL.

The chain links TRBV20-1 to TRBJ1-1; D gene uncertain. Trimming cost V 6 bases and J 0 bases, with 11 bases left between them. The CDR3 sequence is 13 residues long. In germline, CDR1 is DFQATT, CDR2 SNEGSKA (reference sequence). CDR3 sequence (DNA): TGCAGTGCGTCGACCGTCATGAACACTGAAGCTTTCTTT. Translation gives CSASTVMNTEAFF.

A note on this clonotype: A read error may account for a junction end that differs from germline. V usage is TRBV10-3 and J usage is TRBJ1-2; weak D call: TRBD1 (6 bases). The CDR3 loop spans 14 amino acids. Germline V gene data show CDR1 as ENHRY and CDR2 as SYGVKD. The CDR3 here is CTISPGGAYYGYTF. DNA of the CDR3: TGTACCATCAGCCCGGGGGGCGCCTACTATGGCTACACCTTC.

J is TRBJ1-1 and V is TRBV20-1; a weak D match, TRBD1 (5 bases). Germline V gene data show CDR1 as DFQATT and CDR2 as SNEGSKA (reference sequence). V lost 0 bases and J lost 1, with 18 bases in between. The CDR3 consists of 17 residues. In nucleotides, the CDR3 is TGCAGTGCTAGAGATGGGGCTAAGGGCGGGTGGAACACTGAAGCTTTCTTT. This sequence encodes CSARDGAKGGWNTEAFF.

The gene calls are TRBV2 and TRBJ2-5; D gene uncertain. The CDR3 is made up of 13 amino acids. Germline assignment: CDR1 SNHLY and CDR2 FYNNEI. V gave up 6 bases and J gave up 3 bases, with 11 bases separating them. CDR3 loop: CASRPRSKETQYF. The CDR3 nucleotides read TGTGCCAGCAGACCCAGGAGCAAAGAGACCCAGTACTTC.

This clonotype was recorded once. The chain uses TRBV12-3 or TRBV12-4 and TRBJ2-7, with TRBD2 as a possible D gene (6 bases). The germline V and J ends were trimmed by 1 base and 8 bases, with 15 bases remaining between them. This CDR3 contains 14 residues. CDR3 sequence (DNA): TGTGCCAGCAGTTTAGGGGGGGACGTTTTGAAGCAGTACTTC. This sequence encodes CASSLGGDVLKQYF.

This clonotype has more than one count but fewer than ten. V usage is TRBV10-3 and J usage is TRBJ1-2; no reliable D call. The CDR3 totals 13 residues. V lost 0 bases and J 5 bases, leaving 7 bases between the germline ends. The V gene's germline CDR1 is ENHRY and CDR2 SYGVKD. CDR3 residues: CAISESGRYGYTF. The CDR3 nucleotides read TGTGCCATCAGTGAGTCAGGGCGTTATGGCTACACCTTC.

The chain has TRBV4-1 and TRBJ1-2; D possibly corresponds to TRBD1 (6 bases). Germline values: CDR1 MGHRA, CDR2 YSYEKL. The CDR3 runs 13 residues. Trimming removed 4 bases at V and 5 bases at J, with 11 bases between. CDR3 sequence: CASSPGGAYGYTF. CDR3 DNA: TGCGCCAGCAGCCCGGGGGGGGCGTATGGCTACACCTTC.

The CDR3 reads CASSDRTDTQYF. In DNA, the CDR3 is TGTGCCAGCAGTGACCGGACAGATACGCAGTATTTT. V and J are TRBV25-1 and TRBJ2-3; D ambiguous. This CDR3 contains 12 residues. The germline gives CDR1 MGHDK, CDR2 SYGVNS. V was cut by 3 bases and J by 3 bases, with 4 bases left in between.

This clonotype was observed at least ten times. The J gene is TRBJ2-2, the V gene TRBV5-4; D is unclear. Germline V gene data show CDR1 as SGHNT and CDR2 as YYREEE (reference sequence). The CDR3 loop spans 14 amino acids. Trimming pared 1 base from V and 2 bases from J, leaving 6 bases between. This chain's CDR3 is CASSLYGNTGELFF. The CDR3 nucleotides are TGTGCCAGCAGCTTGTACGGAAACACCGGGGAGCTGTTTTTT.

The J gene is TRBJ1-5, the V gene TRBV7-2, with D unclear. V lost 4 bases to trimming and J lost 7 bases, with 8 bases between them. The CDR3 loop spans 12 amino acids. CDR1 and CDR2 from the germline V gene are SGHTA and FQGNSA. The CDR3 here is CASSSPPQPQHF. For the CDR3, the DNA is TGTGCCAGCAGCTCCCCGCCCCAGCCCCAGCATTTT.

CDR3 residues: CSASAGGGTQYF. The CDR3 coding sequence is TGCAGTGCTAGCGCCGGGGGGGGGACCCAGTACTTC. This chain links TRBV20-1 with TRBJ2-5, with 8 bases aligning to TRBD2. Trimming at V came to 3 bases and at J to 7 bases, leaving 4 bases not matched to a gene. CDR1 and CDR2 (germline): DFQATT, SNEGSKA (reference sequence). This CDR3 has 12 residues.

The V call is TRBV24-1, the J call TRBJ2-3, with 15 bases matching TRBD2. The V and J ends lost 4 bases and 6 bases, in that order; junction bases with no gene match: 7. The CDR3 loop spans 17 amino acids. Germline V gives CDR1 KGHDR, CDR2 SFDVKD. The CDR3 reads CATSDPGLAGGVDTQYF. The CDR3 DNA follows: TGTGCCACCAGTGACCCTGGACTAGCGGGAGGGGTGGATACGCAGTATTTT.

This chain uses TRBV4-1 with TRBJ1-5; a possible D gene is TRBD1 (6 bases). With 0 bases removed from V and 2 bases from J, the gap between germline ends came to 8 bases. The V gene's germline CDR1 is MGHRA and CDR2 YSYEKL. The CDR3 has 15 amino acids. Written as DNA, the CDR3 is TGCGCCAGCAGCCAAGAGGGACACGGCAATCAGCCCCAGCATTTT. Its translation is CASSQEGHGNQPQHF.

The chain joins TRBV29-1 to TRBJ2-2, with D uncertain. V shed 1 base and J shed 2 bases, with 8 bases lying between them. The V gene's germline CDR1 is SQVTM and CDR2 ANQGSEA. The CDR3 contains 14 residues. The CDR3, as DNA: TGCAGCGTTGAAGTCCATCGTAACACCGGGGAGCTGTTTTTT. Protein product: CSVEVHRNTGELFF.

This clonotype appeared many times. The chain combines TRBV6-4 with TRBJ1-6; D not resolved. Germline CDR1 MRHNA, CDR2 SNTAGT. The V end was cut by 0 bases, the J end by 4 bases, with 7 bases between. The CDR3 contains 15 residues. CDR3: CASSDSHRYNSPLHF. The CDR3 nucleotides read TGTGCCAGCAGTGACTCACACAGATATAATTCACCCCTCCACTTT.

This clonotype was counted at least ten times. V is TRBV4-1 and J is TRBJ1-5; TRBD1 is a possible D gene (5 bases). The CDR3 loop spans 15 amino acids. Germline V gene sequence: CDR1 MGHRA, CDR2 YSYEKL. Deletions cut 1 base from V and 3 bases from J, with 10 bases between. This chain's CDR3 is CASSQAGLPNQPQHF. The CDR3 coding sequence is TGCGCCAGCAGCCAAGCGGGACTGCCCAATCAGCCCCAGCATTTT.

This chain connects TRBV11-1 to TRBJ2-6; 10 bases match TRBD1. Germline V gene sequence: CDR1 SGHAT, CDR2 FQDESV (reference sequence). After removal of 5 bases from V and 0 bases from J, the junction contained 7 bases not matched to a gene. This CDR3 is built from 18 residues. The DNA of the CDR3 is TGTGCCAGCAGCACCGGGACAGGGGCCGTCTCTGGGGCCAACGTCCTGACTTTC. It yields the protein CASSTGTGAVSGANVLTF.

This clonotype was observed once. CDR3 region: CASSGGGGADTQYF. CDR3 DNA sequence: TGTGCCAGCAGTGGGGGCGGGGGGGCAGATACGCAGTATTTT. The chain joins TRBV2 to TRBJ2-3; TRBD2 matches at 9 bases. The J segment lost 4 bases and the V segment lost 4 bases, leaving 3 bases of the junction unmatched. The CDR3 spans 14 residues. CDR1 is SNHLY, CDR2 FYNNEI, per germline.

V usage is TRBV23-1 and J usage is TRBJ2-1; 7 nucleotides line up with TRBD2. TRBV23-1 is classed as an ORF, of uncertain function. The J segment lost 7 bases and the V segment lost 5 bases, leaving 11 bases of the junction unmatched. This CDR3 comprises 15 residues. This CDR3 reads CASSASRGLLNEQFF. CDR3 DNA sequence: TGCGCCAGCAGTGCTTCGCGGGGACTATTAAATGAGCAGTTCTTC.

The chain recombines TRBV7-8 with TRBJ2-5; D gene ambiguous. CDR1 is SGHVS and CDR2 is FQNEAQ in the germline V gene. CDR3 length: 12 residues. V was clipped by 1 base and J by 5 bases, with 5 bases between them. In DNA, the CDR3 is TGTGCCAGCAGCTTAGTATGGGAGACCCAGTACTTC. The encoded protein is CASSLVWETQYF.